In this sample, the clone carrying this T cell receptor (beta chain) turned up once. The antigen is undetermined. The germline CDR1 and CDR2 sequences are SGHDT and YYEEEE. Losses at the gene ends were 0 bases for V and 5 bases for J; bases not matched to a gene: 5. The CDR3 sequence is 15 residues long. These data come from a study of T cells in localized non-small cell lung cancer. TCRdb keeps only in-frame clones here, not all; method: immunoSEQ multiplex PCR. This table holds some 140,000 clones, roughly 90% found once. Study-wide results and caveats: Adjacent lung held a median roughly 56 of the top 100 tumor clones. Heterogeneity remains possible, as sequencing covered one tumor region only. The greatest T cell clonality was found in uninvolved adjacent lung (higher than in tumor). A higher density of T cells in blood coincided with extended overall survival.

The TCR originated in a female donor over 55 with stage I lung adenocarcinoma. The rearrangement uses TRBV5-6 and TRBJ2-1, with TRBD2 matching over 7 bases. Sequences were derived from peripheral blood, sampled before any cancer treatment. CDR3 in DNA: TGTGCCAGCAGCTTGGGGCTAGCGGTCCACAATGAGCAGTTCTTC. Residues: CASSLGLAVHNEQFF.